This entry features one T cell receptor beta chain sequence. Its target is unknown. These data originate in a study of cytomegalovirus exposure and HLA in healthy donors. Regarding the study as a whole: Later, an analysis found that TCR clusters from the first cohort tended to co-occur in the 90 to 150 validation repertoires.

These donors were members of the 120-subject validation cohort, a group separate from the approximately 700-subject first cohort. Repertoires were generated with immunoSEQ multiplex PCR, while TCRdb's copy carries only in-frame clones and drops some. The sample holds 90,000 to 130,000 clones, 70% to 90% seen once. V was clipped by 0 bases and J by 2 bases, with 12 bases between them. From germline, CDR1 is SGHTS and CDR2 YDEGEE. This CDR3 contains 16 residues. The gene calls are TRBV5-8 and TRBJ1-3; no reliable D call. The receptor was isolated from a woman aged 18-29 years in good health and CMV-seronegative. Sequenced sample: PBMCs. CDR3 protein: CASSLGDGATGNTIYF. CDR3 bases: TGTGCCAGCAGCTTGGGTGACGGAGCTACTGGAAACACCATATATTTT.